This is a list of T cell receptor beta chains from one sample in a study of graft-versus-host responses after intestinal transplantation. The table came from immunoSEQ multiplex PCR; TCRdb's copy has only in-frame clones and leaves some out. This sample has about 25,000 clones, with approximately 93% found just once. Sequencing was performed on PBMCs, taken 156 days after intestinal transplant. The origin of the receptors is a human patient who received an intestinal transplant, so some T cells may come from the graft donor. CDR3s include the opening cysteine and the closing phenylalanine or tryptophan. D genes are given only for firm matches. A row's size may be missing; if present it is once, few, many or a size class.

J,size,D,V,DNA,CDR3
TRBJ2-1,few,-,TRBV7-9,TGTGCCAGCAGCGTACCGGGGGACACTGGGAATGAGCAGTTCTTC,CASSVPGDTGNEQFF
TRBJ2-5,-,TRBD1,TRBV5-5,TGTGCCAGCAGCCCGGACAGGGCTTGGGAGACCCAGTACTTC,CASSPDRAWETQYF
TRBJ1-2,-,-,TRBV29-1,TGCAGCGTTGACGGATTCTATGGCTACACCTTC,CSVDGFYGYTF
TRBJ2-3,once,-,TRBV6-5,TGTGCCAGCAGCCTAGACACAGATACGCAGTATTTT,CASSLDTDTQYF
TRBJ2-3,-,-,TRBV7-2,TGTGCCAGCAGCTTAGCGCAGAGTACTAGCACAGATACGCAGTATTTT,CASSLAQSTSTDTQYF
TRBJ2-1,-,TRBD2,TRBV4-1,TGCGCCAGCAGCCAAGGTCTATCTAGCGGATACAATGAGCAGTTCTTC,CASSQGLSSGYNEQFF
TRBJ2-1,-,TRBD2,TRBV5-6,TGTGCCAGCAGCCAAAACGGGGGGGTGCAGTTCTTC,CASSQNGGVQFF
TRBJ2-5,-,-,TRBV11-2,TGTGCCAGCAGCCTCTCCCAGACCCAGTACTTC,CASSLSQTQYF
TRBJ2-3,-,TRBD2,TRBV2,TGTGCCAGCAGGGAACTAGCGGGAGGGAGAGGCACAGATACGCAGTATTTT,CASRELAGGRGTDTQYF
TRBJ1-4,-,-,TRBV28,TGTGCCAGCAGTTACGACCTCAGGGCGAATGTGGAAAAACTGTTTTTT,CASSYDLRANVEKLFF
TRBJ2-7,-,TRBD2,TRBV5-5,TGTGCCAGCAACCACCGACTAGCCCCTTTCGGCGACGAGCAGTACTTC,CASNHRLAPFGDEQYF
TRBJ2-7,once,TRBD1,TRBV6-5,TGTGCCAGCCGCCGGGACAGGGGTTATGACGAGCAGTACTTC,CASRRDRGYDEQYF
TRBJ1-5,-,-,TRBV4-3,TGCGCCAGCAGCCAAGGAAGTGGTAGCAATCAGCCCCAGCATTTT,CASSQGSGSNQPQHF
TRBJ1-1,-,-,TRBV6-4,TGTGCCAGCACGAGACAGCCACACACTGAAGCTTTCTTT,CASTRQPHTEAFF
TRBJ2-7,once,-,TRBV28,TGTGCCATCAAAAGGGCCTACGAGCAGTACTTC,CAIKRAYEQYF
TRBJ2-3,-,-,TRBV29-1,TGCAGCGTTGAAGATCGGGGGGACATCACAGATACGCAGTATTTT,CSVEDRGDITDTQYF
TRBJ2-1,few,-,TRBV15,TGTGCCACCAGGGGAAGGGGTTCTGGGGACAATGAGCAGTTCTTC,CATRGRGSGDNEQFF
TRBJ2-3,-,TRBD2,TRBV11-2,TGTGCCAGCAGCCTAACGGGGGGAGGGCGCACAGATACGCAGTATTTT,CASSLTGGGRTDTQYF
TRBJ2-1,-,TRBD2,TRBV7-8,TGTGCCAGCAGCTTAAGCGGGAGGGTCGCCTACAATGAGCAGTTCTTC,CASSLSGRVAYNEQFF
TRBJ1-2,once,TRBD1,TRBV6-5,TGTGCCAGCAGTACAGGGGGAGGCTACACCTTC,CASSTGGGYTF
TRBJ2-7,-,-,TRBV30,TGTGCCTGGGAGCAGGGGACTGGCACCTACGAGCAGTACTTC,CAWEQGTGTYEQYF
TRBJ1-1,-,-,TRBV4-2,TGTGCCAGCAGCCCCGACCAGGGAGTGAACACTGAAGCTTTCTTT,CASSPDQGVNTEAFF